This record covers a single T cell receptor beta chain. The target antigen is unknown. This specimen comes from a study of pediatric ulcerative colitis. Sequencing was at survey level. TCRdb's table, derived via immunoSEQ multiplex PCR, lists solely in-frame clones and lacks some. Of some 37,000 clones listed, about 80% were seen once; the top ten hold around 0.76%. During colonoscopy, one to two rectal pinch biopsies were collected. The CDR3 is 14 amino acids. The germline gives CDR1 SGHVS, CDR2 FNYEAQ. V lost 10 bases to trimming and J lost 2 bases, with 18 bases between them. Findings and limits, study-wide: No controls had the two rectal clonotypes shared by ulcerative colitis patients. Rectal pinch biopsies may include blood-derived T cells.

Sequencing was performed on gut tissue. The V and J genes are TRBV7-6 and TRBJ2-7, with D unclear. The sequence derives from a boy younger than 18 with moderate ulcerative colitis. This CDR3 is CATSVGRGAYEQYF. DNA of the CDR3: TGTGCCACCTCCGTCGGGCGAGGAGCCTACGAGCAGTACTTC.